This T cell receptor (beta chain) came from a study of cytomegalovirus exposure and HLA in healthy donors. Study-wide context: Early on, a data release was issued that held 65 million to 100 million unique TCRs from HLA-typed donors. Overall study findings and caveats: In a later analysis, several top co-occurrence clusters appeared linked to parvovirus B19, influenza, CMV and Epstein-Barr virus.

The PCR had 60 Vbeta and 13 Jbeta primers. The method was immunoSEQ multiplex PCR; TCRdb's version includes in-frame clones alone and lacks a portion of them. Its table records some 140,000 clones. In the case of this clone: Its antigen is not known.

The sequence came from an older woman in good health and CMV-seronegative. Material: PBMCs.

The CDR3 loop reads CASGVGGAGETQYF. The DNA of the CDR3 is TGTGCCAGCGGTGTTGGGGGCGCAGGAGAGACCCAGTACTTC. V is TRBV27 and J is TRBJ2-5; possibly TRBD1 for D (6 bases). V was shortened by 8 bases and J by 4 bases, with 17 bases between the two germline ends. Germline V gene lookup returns CDR1 MNHEY and CDR2 SMNVEV (reference sequence). This CDR3 contains 14 residues.